These T cell receptor beta chains were read from a single sample in a study of T cells in Graves' hyperthyroidism and ophthalmopathy. TCRdb processed the multiplex PCR reads anew with MiXCR; each CDR3 protein has one entry. The profile shows approximately 380,000 distinct CDR3 sequences, over 12% of them singletons. The sequencing sample was made of blood. The receptors here all came from a man in his forties or fifties with Graves' ophthalmopathy. Both conserved end residues are part of each CDR3. The D gene is left open where the match is weak. Size is stated for part of the rows, as once, few or many counts, or as a class when the clone is expanded.

TRBJ2-7,TRBV7-9,.,many,TGTGCCAGCAGCTGGCACGATAACGAGCAGTACTTC,CASSWHDNEQYF
TRBJ2-2,TRBV7-9,.,few,TGTGCCAGCAGCTTGTTGAGGGGGTTCACCGGGGAGCTGTTTTTT,CASSLLRGFTGELFF
TRBJ1-3,TRBV4-1,TRBD1,.,TGCGCCAGCAGCCCTAACAGGGGAACTGGAAACACCATATATTTT,CASSPNRGTGNTIYF
TRBJ2-7,TRBV5-1,.,many,TGCGCCAGCAGCTTGGAGTATCCGGGCCAGAGCTCCTACGAGCAGTACTTC,CASSLEYPGQSSYEQYF
TRBJ2-1,TRBV29-1,TRBD2,few,TGCAGCGTCGGGACTAGCGGGATTAATGAGCAGTTCTTC,CSVGTSGINEQFF
TRBJ2-7,TRBV3-1,TRBD2,few,TGTGCCAGCAGCCCCTCCTTTCTAGCGGAGACCTACGAGCAGTACTTC,CASSPSFLAETYEQYF
TRBJ2-1,TRBV9,.,.,TGTGCCAGCAGCACCGAGGGGGTCCAGCGCAATGAGCAGTTCTTC,CASSTEGVQRNEQFF
TRBJ2-5,TRBV5-1,.,many,TGCGCCAGCAGCTTGAACGAGGAGACCCAGTACTTC,CASSLNEETQYF
TRBJ2-6,TRBV6-1,TRBD2,.,TGTGCCAGCAGTGCTCTAGCGGGAGTAAACTCTGGGGCCAACGTCCTGACTTTC,CASSALAGVNSGANVLTF
TRBJ1-2,TRBV6-2/TRBV6-3,.,.,TGTGCCAGCAGTTCAGGGGCCCTCCGTATTTCCTACACCTTC,CASSSGALRISYTF
TRBJ2-1,TRBV11-2,.,medium-sized,TGTGCCAGCAGCTTAGAGACGGTTAGACTGGCCGCGGATGAGCAGTTCTTC,CASSLETVRLAADEQFF
TRBJ1-6,TRBV20-1,.,.,TGCAGTGCTAGACAACACCTGGGCGGCTCCTATAATTCACCCCTCCACTTT,CSARQHLGGSYNSPLHF
TRBJ2-3,TRBV6-1,TRBD2,.,TGTACCAGCAGTCAATGGGCGGGAGTTTCGTCAGATACGCAGTATTTT,CTSSQWAGVSSDTQYF
TRBJ2-7,TRBV9,.,many,TGTGCCAGCAGCGTAGAGTCAGGCTGGGGTTACGAGCAGTACTTC,CASSVESGWGYEQYF
TRBJ2-1,TRBV20-1,TRBD2,many,TGCAGTGCTATTTCTAGCGGGAGATTGTCCTACAATGAGCAGTTCTTC,CSAISSGRLSYNEQFF
TRBJ2-1,TRBV28,.,many,TGTGCCAGCACCAACGGGATTTTAGGTCACAATGAGCAGTTCTTC,CASTNGILGHNEQFF
TRBJ2-1,TRBV5-1,TRBD1,many,TGCGCCAGCAGCAAGGACAGGGGGCTTGGTGAGCAGTTCTTC,CASSKDRGLGEQFF
TRBJ2-3,TRBV11-3,TRBD1,many,TGTGCCAGCAGCCCCGGGACAGGGTTGACAGATACGCAGTATTTT,CASSPGTGLTDTQYF
TRBJ2-2,TRBV5-1,.,.,TGCGCCAGCAGCGTTGGATACGACGGAGCGAACACCGGGGAGCTGTTTTTT,CASSVGYDGANTGELFF
TRBJ2-2,TRBV20-1,.,few,TGCAGTGCTAGCACGGCGGACACCGGGGAGCTGTTTTTT,CSASTADTGELFF
TRBJ2-7,TRBV20-1,TRBD1,many,TGCAGTGCTACCAGGACAGGGTTTATCGAGCAGTACTTC,CSATRTGFIEQYF
TRBJ2-7,TRBV6-5,.,few,TGTGCCAGCAGTTACTCCGGACCCTCCTACGAGCAGTACTTC,CASSYSGPSYEQYF